A single sample is the source of the 27 T cell receptor beta chains below, sequenced in a study of blood T cell repertoires in COVID-19. Only in-frame clones appear in the TCRdb table, and some are missing; sequencing was by immunoSEQ multiplex PCR. The table includes 150,000 to 200,000 clones, 80% to 90% detected once. Sequenced sample: peripheral blood. The receptors shown here come from a man in his late teens or twenties with active or convalescent COVID-19.

The genes are TRBV28 and TRBJ2-3; perhaps TRBD2 as D (6 bases). Germline V CDR1 and CDR2: MDHEN, SYDVKM. With 2 bases removed from V and 11 bases from J, the gap between germline ends came to 11 bases. There are 12 residues in the CDR3. The chain's CDR3 is CASSLSGGRQYF. The CDR3 region has the DNA TGTGCCAGCAGTTTAAGTGGGGGGAGGCAGTATTTT.

This rearrangement joins TRBV27 to TRBJ2-1; the D gene is possibly TRBD1 (6 bases). Germline V gene sequence: CDR1 MNHEY, CDR2 SMNVEV (reference sequence). V dropped 6 bases and J dropped 3 bases, with 12 bases sitting between them. CDR3 length equals 14 residues. DNA of the CDR3: TGTGCCAGCAGAGGACAGCTTTTCTACAATGAGCAGTTCTTC. Residues: CASRGQLFYNEQFF.

The rearrangement joins TRBV20-1 to TRBJ2-3; D might be TRBD2 (6 bases). V was clipped by 3 bases and J by 6 bases, with 19 bases between them. The CDR3 consists of 15 residues. From germline, CDR1 is DFQATT and CDR2 SNEGSKA (reference sequence). This chain's CDR3 is CSASPPSERVDTQYF. As DNA, the CDR3 is TGCAGTGCTAGTCCCCCTTCGGAGCGGGTGGATACGCAGTATTTT.

The V call is TRBV11-2, the J call TRBJ2-1; D possibly corresponds to TRBD1 (5 bases). The CDR3 runs 12 residues. In germline, CDR1 is SGHAT, CDR2 FQNNGV. V was pared by 5 bases and J by 13 bases, with 15 bases between. CDR3 bases: TGTGCCAGCAGCCCGCAACAGGATAGCCAGTTCTTC. Translation gives CASSPQQDSQFF.

The chain joins TRBV27 to TRBJ2-3; D may be TRBD2 (5 bases). Per the germline V gene, CDR1 is MNHEY and CDR2 is SMNVEV (reference sequence). Trimming took off 5 bases at V and 0 bases at J, with 9 bases between the two ends. The CDR3 covers 14 residues. CDR3 DNA sequence: TGTGCCAGCAGTCAACTAGGGAGCACAGATACGCAGTATTTT. Translation gives CASSQLGSTDTQYF.

The chain recombines TRBV28 with TRBJ1-2; D is uncertain. V dropped 2 bases and J dropped 5 bases, with 9 bases sitting between them. The CDR3 has 13 residues. The germline V gene has CDR1 MDHEN and CDR2 SYDVKM. This CDR3 is CASSLPQIYGYTF. For the CDR3, the DNA is TGTGCCAGCAGTTTACCGCAGATTTATGGCTACACCTTC.

This clone was detected only a few times. This chain links TRBV28 with TRBJ1-1; D remains unclear. V was shortened by 3 bases and J by 3 bases, with 8 bases between the two germline ends. The germline gives CDR1 MDHEN, CDR2 SYDVKM. The CDR3 covers 13 residues. The CDR3 DNA follows: TGTGCCAGCAGTTTGTCCGGGGACACTGAAGCTTTCTTT. Amino acid sequence: CASSLSGDTEAFF.

V is TRBV15 and J is TRBJ1-2; no firm D call. The CDR3 is 15 residues long. V lost 1 base, J lost 1 base, and 10 bases lay in between. Germline V gene lookup returns CDR1 LNHNV and CDR2 YYDKDF (reference sequence). The CDR3 is CATSRVVNSNYGYTF. CDR3 DNA sequence: TGTGCCACCAGCAGAGTAGTTAACAGTAACTATGGCTACACCTTC.

The rearrangement joins TRBV11-2 to TRBJ2-3; D unclear. Germline-derived CDR1 and CDR2 are SGHAT and FQNNGV. V lost 5 bases and J 6 bases, leaving 18 bases between the germline ends. The length of the CDR3 is 15 residues. CDR3 sequence reads: CASSPLSRPGDTQYF. The CDR3 DNA reads TGTGCCAGCAGCCCCCTATCCAGGCCTGGGGATACGCAGTATTTT.

V and J are TRBV18 and TRBJ1-6; TRBD1 matches 11 bases. The germline V gene has CDR1 KGHSH and CDR2 LQKENI. The CDR3 covers 18 residues. The junction had 10 bases not matched to a gene; V was cut back by 3 bases and J by 6 bases. This CDR3 reads CASSPRTGGAFGNSPLHF. CDR3 bases: TGTGCCAGCTCACCTCGGACAGGGGGCGCATTCGGTAATTCACCCCTCCACTTT.

The CDR3, as DNA: TGTGCCAGCAGCTTCCGGGACAGGGGGCAGGACGAGCAGTACTTC. Protein: CASSFRDRGQDEQYF. The chain is built from TRBV5-8 and TRBJ2-7, with 12 positions matching TRBD1. From germline, CDR1 is SGHTS and CDR2 YDEGEE. The CDR3 is 15 amino acids. V dropped 2 bases and J dropped 5; count of bases not matched to a gene: 5.

The chain employs TRBV7-2 and TRBJ2-6, with TRBD2 matching over 7 bases. Trimming took 2 bases from V and 12 from J; bases not matched to a gene: 7. The CDR3 is 14 amino acids. The germline CDR1 and CDR2 sequences are SGHTA and FQGNSA. CDR3 amino acids: CASSLTLAEVVLTF. The CDR3 DNA reads as TGTGCCAGCAGCTTAACGCTAGCGGAGGTCGTCCTGACTTTC.

The chain combines TRBV6-5 with TRBJ2-3; TRBD2 matches at 10 bases. Trimming took 7 bases from V and 3 from J; bases not matched to a gene: 7. The CDR3 extends over 15 amino acids. Germline V lookup: CDR1 MNHEY, CDR2 SVGAGI. CDR3 loop: CASKEGTSVTDTQYF. CDR3 DNA sequence: TGTGCCAGCAAGGAGGGGACTAGCGTTACAGATACGCAGTATTTT.

The V gene is TRBV7-2, the J gene TRBJ1-4, with D perhaps TRBD1 (6 bases). The V gene's germline CDR1 is SGHTA and CDR2 FQGNSA. Trimming shortened V by 6 bases and J by 7 bases, and 15 bases separated the two germline ends. The CDR3 consists of 14 residues. CDR3 DNA: TGTGCCAGCAGAAGCCTGGGAGGGGGTGAAAAACTGTTTTTT. This gives the protein CASRSLGGGEKLFF.

The CDR3 region is CASSKFAPRQKNSNQPQHF. The CDR3 DNA sequence: TGTGCCAGCAGCAAGTTCGCTCCCCGACAGAAGAATAGCAATCAGCCCCAGCATTTT. The gene calls are TRBV21-1 and TRBJ1-5; whether TRBD1, the table's D call, matches the DNA was not checked. TRBV21-1 is recorded as a pseudogene. This CDR3 region has 19 residues.

The V call is TRBV7-9, the J call TRBJ1-6; D gene ambiguous. Trimming took 5 bases from V and 7 from J, leaving 9 bases between them. Germline V lookup: CDR1 SEHNR, CDR2 FQNEAQ (reference sequence). This CDR3 region has 13 residues. The CDR3: CASSPPGNSPLHF. The CDR3 DNA is TGTGCCAGCAGCCCGCCGGGGAATTCACCCCTCCACTTT.

V is TRBV4-1 and J is TRBJ1-2, with D perhaps TRBD1 (5 bases). There are 15 residues in the CDR3. Germline lookup yields CDR1 MGHRA and CDR2 YSYEKL. V was trimmed by 2 bases and J by 8 bases, leaving 18 bases between them. The CDR3 bases are TGCGCCAGCAGCCAATCCCCTGATGGGGGAGGGGGCTACACCTTC. It encodes CASSQSPDGGGGYTF.

V is TRBV30 and J is TRBJ1-6; tentatively, D is TRBD1 (5 bases). The CDR3 runs to 13 residues. The V gene lost 7 bases and the J gene lost 11 bases, with 18 bases spanning the gap. The germline gives CDR1 GTSNPN, CDR2 SVGIG (reference sequence). CDR3 bases: TGTGCCTCAACGGGGGGGTTCGGGACACCCCTCCACTTT. It is translated as CASTGGFGTPLHF.

This sequence joins TRBV28 and TRBJ1-6; possibly TRBD1 for D (6 bases). This CDR3 comprises 15 residues. With 4 bases removed from V and 13 bases from J, the gap between germline ends came to 20 bases. Germline V CDR1 and CDR2: MDHEN, SYDVKM. CDR3: CASSSRTGTIPPLHF. DNA of the CDR3: TGTGCCAGCAGTTCACGAACAGGGACGATTCCGCCCCTCCACTTT.

V is TRBV28 and J is TRBJ2-2; tentatively, D is TRBD2 (5 bases). Germline V gene sequence: CDR1 MDHEN, CDR2 SYDVKM. This CDR3 contains 12 residues. The V gene lost 10 bases and the J gene lost 6 bases, with 12 bases spanning the gap. The CDR3 DNA sequence: TGTGCCACCCGCCGGCGGGCCGGGGAGCTGTTTTTT. Translated: CATRRRAGELFF. Variable domain in full (rest from reference TRBV28 and TRBJ2-2): DVKVTQSSRYLVKRTGEKVFLECVQDMDHENMFWYRQDPGLGLRLIYFSYDVKMKEKGDIPEGYSVSREKKERFSLILESASTNQTSMYLCATRRRAGELFFGEGSRLTVL.

The V call is TRBV5-1, the J call TRBJ2-3, with D perhaps TRBD2 (6 bases). Between the trimmed V and J ends, which lost 2 bases and 4 bases, there was a span of 14 bases. The length of the CDR3 is 15 residues. CDR1 is SGHRS and CDR2 is YFSETQ in the germline V gene. CDR3 region: CASSFGGADSDTQYF. The CDR3 DNA sequence: TGCGCCAGCAGCTTCGGGGGAGCTGATTCAGATACGCAGTATTTT.

The chain combines TRBV11-3 with TRBJ2-1, with TRBD2 matching over 9 bases. This CDR3 comprises 13 residues. Germline V gives CDR1 SGHNT, CDR2 YENEEA. J was trimmed by 7 bases and V by 9 bases; bases with no gene match: 7. The CDR3 DNA is TGTGCCAGTCTTGGCGGGAGGGGGAATGAGCAGTTCTTC. This encodes CASLGGRGNEQFF.

CDR3 in amino acids: CASSHETSGSYEQYF. The DNA for the CDR3 is TGCGCCAGCAGCCATGAGACTAGCGGATCCTACGAGCAGTACTTC. The chain couples TRBV4-1 to TRBJ2-7, with 9 bases fitting TRBD2. Trimming took 3 bases from V and 1 from J; bases not matched to a gene: 4. Germline CDR1 is MGHRA and CDR2 is YSYEKL. The CDR3 runs 15 residues.

V usage is TRBV9 and J usage is TRBJ2-1; 10 bases map to TRBD2. Trimming took 1 base from V and 8 from J; bases not matched to a gene: 12. CDR1 is SGDLS and CDR2 is YYNGEE in the germline V gene. This CDR3 comprises 17 residues. CDR3 loop: CASSVRIGLAARDEQFF. The DNA of the CDR3 is TGTGCCAGCAGCGTACGGATCGGACTAGCGGCGCGCGATGAGCAGTTCTTC.

The chain couples TRBV20-1 to TRBJ1-5; TRBD1 matches at 9 bases. There are 15 residues in the CDR3. Germline CDR1 is DFQATT and CDR2 is SNEGSKA (reference sequence). The trim removed 3 bases at V and 6 bases at J, leaving 9 bases unmatched. The CDR3 loop is CSASGLDRGFQPQHF. DNA for the CDR3: TGCAGTGCTAGTGGTCTTGACAGGGGGTTTCAGCCCCAGCATTTT.

This chain links TRBV7-9 with TRBJ2-5, with D possibly being TRBD1 (6 bases). The germline V gene encodes CDR1 SEHNR and CDR2 FQNEAQ (reference sequence). CDR3 length: 16 amino acids. Trimming stripped 3 bases from V and 4 bases from J, with 18 bases between. The CDR3 DNA follows: TGTGCCAGCAGCTTTTCCGTTAGACAGGTCGGAGAGACCCAGTACTTC. Residues: CASSFSVRQVGETQYF.

The rearrangement uses TRBV7-9 and TRBJ1-1; D is unclear. Trimming removed 3 bases from V and 0 bases from J, with 5 bases in between. The CDR3 covers 13 residues. Germline V gene data show CDR1 as SEHNR and CDR2 as FQNEAQ (reference sequence). The CDR3 is CASSFQVNTEAFF. CDR3 coding DNA: TGTGCCAGCAGCTTCCAGGTGAACACTGAAGCTTTCTTT.